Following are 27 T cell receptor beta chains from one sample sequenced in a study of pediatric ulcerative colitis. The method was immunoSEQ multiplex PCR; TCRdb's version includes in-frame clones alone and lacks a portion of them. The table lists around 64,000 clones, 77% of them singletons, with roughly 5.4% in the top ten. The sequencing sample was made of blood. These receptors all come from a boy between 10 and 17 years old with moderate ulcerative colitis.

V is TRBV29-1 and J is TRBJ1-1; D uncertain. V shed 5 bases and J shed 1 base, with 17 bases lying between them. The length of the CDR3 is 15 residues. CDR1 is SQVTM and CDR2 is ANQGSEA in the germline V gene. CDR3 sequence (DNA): TGCAGCGTTTTCTTCCCGCTTCAAAGGAACACTGAAGCTTTCTTT. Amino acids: CSVFFPLQRNTEAFF.

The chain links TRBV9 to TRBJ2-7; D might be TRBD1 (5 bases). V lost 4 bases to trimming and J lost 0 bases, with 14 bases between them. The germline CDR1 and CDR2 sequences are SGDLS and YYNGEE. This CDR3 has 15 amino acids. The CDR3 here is CASSRQTRSSYEQYF. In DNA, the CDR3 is TGTGCCAGCAGCAGACAGACACGAAGCTCCTACGAGCAGTACTTC.

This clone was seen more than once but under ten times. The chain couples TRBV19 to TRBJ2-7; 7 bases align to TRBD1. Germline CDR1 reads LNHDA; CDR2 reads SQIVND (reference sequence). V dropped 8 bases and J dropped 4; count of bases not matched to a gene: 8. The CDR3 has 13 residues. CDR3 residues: CASVARDRYEQYF. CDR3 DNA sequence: TGTGCCAGTGTTGCCCGGGACAGATACGAGCAGTACTTC.

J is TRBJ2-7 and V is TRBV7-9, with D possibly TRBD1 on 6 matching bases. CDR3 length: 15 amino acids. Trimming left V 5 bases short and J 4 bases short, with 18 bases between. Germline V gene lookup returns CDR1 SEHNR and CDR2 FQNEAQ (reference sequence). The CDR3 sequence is CASSPNTDRPYEQYF. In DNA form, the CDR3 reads TGTGCCAGCAGCCCAAATACGGACAGACCATACGAGCAGTACTTC.

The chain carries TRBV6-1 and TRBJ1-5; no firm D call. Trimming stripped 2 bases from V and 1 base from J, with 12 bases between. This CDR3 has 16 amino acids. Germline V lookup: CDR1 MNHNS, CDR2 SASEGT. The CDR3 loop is CASSESGRRSNQPQHF. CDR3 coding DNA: TGTGCCAGCAGTGAATCAGGCAGGAGAAGCAATCAGCCCCAGCATTTT.

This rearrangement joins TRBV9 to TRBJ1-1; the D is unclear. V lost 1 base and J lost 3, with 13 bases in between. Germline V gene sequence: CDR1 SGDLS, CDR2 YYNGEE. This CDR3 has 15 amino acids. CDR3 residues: CASSVLPGEYTEAFF. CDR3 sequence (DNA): TGTGCCAGCAGCGTACTGCCCGGAGAGTACACTGAAGCTTTCTTT.

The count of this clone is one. The CDR3 loop is CASSLAAGGWEQYF. In DNA form, the CDR3 reads TGCGCCAGCAGCTTGGCCGCGGGGGGCTGGGAGCAGTACTTC. The chain carries TRBV5-1 and TRBJ2-7, with 8 bases lining up with TRBD2. The J segment lost 7 bases and the V segment lost 0 bases, leaving 6 bases of the junction unmatched. Germline V gene sequence: CDR1 SGHRS, CDR2 YFSETQ. This CDR3 comprises 14 residues.

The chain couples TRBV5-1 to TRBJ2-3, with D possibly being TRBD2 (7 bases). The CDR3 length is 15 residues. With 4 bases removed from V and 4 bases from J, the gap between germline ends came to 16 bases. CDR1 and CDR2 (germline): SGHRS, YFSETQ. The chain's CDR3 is CASSRGAGAADTQYF. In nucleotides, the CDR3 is TGCGCCAGCAGCCGGGGGGCGGGGGCGGCAGATACGCAGTATTTT.

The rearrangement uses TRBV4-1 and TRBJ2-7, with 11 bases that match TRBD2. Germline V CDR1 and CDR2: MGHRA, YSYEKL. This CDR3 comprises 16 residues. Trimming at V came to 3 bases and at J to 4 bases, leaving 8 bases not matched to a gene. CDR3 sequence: CASSQSASGGKYEQYF. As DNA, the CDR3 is TGCGCCAGCAGCCAGTCGGCTAGCGGGGGGAAATACGAGCAGTACTTC.

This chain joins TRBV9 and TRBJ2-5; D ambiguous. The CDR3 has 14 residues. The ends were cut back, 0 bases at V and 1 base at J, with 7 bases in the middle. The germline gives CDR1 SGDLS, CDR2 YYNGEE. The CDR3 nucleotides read TGTGCCAGCAGCGTAGGCGGACCCCAAGAGACCCAGTACTTC. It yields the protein CASSVGGPQETQYF.

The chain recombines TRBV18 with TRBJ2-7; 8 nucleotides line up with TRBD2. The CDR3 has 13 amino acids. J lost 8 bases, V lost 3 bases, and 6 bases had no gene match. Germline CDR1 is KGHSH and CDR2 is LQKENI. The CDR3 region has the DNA TGTGCCAGCTCACCCCCCGGGGGGGCAAAGCAGTACTTC. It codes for CASSPPGGAKQYF.

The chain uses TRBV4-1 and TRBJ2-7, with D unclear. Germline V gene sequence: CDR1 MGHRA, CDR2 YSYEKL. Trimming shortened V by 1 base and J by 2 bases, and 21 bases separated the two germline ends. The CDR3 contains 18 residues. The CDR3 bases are TGCGCCAGCAGCCAAGGGCCAAACCGTGTCGTGAGCCCCTACGAGCAGTACTTC. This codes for CASSQGPNRVVSPYEQYF.

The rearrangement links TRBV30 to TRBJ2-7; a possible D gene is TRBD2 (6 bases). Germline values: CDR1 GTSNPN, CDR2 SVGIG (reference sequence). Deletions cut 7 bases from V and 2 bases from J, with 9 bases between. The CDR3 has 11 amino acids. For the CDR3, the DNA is TGTGCCTTGGGAGGTCCCTACGAGCAGTACTTC. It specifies CALGGPYEQYF.

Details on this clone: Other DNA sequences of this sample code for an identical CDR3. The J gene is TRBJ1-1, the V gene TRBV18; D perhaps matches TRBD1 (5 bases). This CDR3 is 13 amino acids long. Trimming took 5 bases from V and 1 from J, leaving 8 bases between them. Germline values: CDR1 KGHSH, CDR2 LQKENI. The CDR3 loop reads CASSTTGNTEAFF. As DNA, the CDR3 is TGTGCCAGCTCAACAACAGGGAACACTGAAGCTTTCTTT.

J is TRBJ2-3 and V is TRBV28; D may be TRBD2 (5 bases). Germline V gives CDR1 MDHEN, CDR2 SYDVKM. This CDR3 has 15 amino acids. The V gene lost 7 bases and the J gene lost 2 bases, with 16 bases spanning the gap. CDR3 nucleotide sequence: TGTGCCAGCATTAGCGTCCCTCTTACCACAGATACGCAGTATTTT. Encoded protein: CASISVPLTTDTQYF.

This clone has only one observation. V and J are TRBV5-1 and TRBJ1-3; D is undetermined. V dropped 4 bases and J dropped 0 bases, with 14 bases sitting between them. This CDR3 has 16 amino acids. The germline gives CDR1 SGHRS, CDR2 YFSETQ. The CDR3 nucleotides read TGCGCCAGCAGCCCGGACGCCTCCTCCTCTGGAAACACCATATATTTT. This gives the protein CASSPDASSSGNTIYF.

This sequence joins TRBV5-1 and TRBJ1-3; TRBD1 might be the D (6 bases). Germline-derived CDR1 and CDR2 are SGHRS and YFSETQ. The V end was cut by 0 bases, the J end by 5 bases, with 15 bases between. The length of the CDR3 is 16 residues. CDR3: CASSLEEGRGRNTIYF. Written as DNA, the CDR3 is TGCGCCAGCAGCTTGGAGGAGGGCAGGGGTAGAAACACCATATATTTT.

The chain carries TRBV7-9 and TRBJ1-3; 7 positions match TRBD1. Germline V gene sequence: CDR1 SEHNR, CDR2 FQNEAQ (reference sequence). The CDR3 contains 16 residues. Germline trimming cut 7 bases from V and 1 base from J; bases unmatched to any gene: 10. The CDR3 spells CASNRQGEGSGNTIYF. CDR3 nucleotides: TGTGCCAGCAACCGACAGGGTGAGGGATCTGGAAACACCATATATTTT. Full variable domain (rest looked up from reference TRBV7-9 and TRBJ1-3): DTGVSQNPRHKITKRGQNVTFRCDPISEHNRLYWYRQTLGQGPEFLTYFQNEAQLEKSRLLSDRFSAERPKGSFSTLEIQRTEQGDSAMYLCASNRQGEGSGNTIYFGEGSWLTVV.

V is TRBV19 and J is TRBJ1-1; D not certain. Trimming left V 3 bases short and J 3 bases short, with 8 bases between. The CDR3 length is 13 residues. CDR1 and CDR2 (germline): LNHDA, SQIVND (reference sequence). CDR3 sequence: CASSMWEDTEAFF. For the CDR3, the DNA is TGTGCCAGTAGTATGTGGGAGGACACTGAAGCTTTCTTT.

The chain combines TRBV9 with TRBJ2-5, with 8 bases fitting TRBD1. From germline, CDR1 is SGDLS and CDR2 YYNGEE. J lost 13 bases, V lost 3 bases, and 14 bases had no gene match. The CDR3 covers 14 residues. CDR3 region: CASSAETGQGPPYF. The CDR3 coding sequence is TGTGCCAGCAGCGCAGAGACCGGACAGGGACCGCCGTACTTC.

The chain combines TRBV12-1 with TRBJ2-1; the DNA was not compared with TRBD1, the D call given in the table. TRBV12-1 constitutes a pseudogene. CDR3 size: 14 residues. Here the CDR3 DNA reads TGTGCCAGCAGCTGTCCCGTCAGGGAATCGATCCGGTTCTTC. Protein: CASSCPVRESIRFF.

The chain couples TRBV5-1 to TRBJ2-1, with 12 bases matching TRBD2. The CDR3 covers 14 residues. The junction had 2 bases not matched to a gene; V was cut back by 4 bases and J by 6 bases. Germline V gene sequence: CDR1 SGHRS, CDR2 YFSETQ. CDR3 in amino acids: CASSPGLAGNEQFF. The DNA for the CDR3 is TGCGCCAGCAGCCCGGGACTAGCGGGCAATGAGCAGTTCTTC.

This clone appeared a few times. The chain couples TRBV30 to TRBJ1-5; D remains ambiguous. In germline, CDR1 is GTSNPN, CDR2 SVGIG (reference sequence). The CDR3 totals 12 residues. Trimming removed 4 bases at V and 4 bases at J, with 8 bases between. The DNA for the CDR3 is TGTGCCTGGAAGACGGATAATCAGCCCCAGCATTTT. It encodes CAWKTDNQPQHF.

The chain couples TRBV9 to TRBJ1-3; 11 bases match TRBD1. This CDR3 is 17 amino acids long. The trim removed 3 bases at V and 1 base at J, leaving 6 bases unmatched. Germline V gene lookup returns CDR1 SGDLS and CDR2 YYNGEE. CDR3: CASSGGTGGRSGNTIYF. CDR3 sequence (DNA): TGTGCCAGCAGCGGAGGGACAGGGGGTCGTTCTGGAAACACCATATATTTT.

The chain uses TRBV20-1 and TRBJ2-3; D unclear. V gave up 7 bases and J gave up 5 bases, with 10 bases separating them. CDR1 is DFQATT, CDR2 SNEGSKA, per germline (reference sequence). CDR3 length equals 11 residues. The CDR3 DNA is TGCAGTGGTCACGGTCTAGATACGCAGTATTTT. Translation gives CSGHGLDTQYF.

The CDR3 sequence is CASSQLFRGRSGANVLTF. The CDR3, as DNA: TGCGCCAGCAGCCAATTGTTCAGGGGCCGCTCTGGGGCCAACGTCCTGACTTTC. This rearrangement joins TRBV4-1 to TRBJ2-6, with D possibly being TRBD1 (6 bases). Per germline, CDR1 MGHRA and CDR2 YSYEKL. V dropped 2 bases and J dropped 0 bases, with 14 bases sitting between them. The CDR3 loop spans 18 amino acids.

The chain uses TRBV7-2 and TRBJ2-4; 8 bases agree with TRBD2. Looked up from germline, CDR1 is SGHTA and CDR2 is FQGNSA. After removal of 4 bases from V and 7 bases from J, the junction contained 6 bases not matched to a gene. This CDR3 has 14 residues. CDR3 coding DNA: TGTGCCAGCAGCTCGGGAGGCGGGGGGAACATTCAGTACTTC. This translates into CASSSGGGGNIQYF. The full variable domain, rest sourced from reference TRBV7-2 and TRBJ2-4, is GAGVSQSPSNKVTEKGKDVELRCDPISGHTALYWYRQSLGQGLEFLIYFQGNSAPDKSGLPSDRFSAERTGGSVSTLTIQRTQQEDSAVYLCASSSGGGGNIQYFGAGTRLSVL.